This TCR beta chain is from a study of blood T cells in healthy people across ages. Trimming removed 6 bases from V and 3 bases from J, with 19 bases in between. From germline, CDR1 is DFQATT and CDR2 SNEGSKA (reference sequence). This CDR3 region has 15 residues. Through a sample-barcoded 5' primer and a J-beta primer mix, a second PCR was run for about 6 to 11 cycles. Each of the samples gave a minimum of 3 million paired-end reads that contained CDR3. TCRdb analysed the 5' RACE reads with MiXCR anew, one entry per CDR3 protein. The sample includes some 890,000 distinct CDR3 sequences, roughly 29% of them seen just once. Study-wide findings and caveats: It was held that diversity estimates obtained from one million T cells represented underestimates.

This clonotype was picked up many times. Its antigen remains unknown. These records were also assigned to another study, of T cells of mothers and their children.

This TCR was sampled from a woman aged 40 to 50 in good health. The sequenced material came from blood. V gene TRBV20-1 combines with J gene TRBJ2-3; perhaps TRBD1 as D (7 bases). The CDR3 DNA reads TGCAGTGCCCGGTCCCCCCAGGGGGGTACAGATACGCAGTATTTT. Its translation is CSARSPQGGTDTQYF.